The TCR beta chain described here comes from a study of PD-1 blockade in classical Hodgkin lymphoma. This clone was counted between two and nine times. Its antigen remains unidentified. Regarding the study as a whole: Newly diagnosed patients had baseline TCR diversity that was reportedly lower than that of healthy donors.

Profiling relied on immunoSEQ multiplex PCR, and the TCRdb table lists in-frame clones only, not all of them. The sample records 80,000 to 95,000 clones, 65% to 85% being singletons. Time point of the sample: cycle 4 day 1 (C4D1), after less than 7 weeks of nivolumab. Exposure to brentuximab vedotin varied, and each patient had relapsed following autologous stem cell transplantation. V lost 0 bases and J lost 4; bases outside the gene matches: 7. This CDR3 has 17 amino acids. Germline V lookup: CDR1 SGHNT, CDR2 YYREEE (reference sequence). The specimen was peripheral blood mononuclear cells (PBMCs), collected before the fourth cycle of nivolumab. This TCR came from a human donor with classical Hodgkin lymphoma. The chain links TRBV5-4 to TRBJ2-3; 11 positions agree with TRBD2. This chain's CDR3 is CASSLGDSGRASDTQYF. DNA of the CDR3: TGTGCCAGCAGCTTGGGTGATAGCGGGAGGGCCTCAGATACGCAGTATTTT.